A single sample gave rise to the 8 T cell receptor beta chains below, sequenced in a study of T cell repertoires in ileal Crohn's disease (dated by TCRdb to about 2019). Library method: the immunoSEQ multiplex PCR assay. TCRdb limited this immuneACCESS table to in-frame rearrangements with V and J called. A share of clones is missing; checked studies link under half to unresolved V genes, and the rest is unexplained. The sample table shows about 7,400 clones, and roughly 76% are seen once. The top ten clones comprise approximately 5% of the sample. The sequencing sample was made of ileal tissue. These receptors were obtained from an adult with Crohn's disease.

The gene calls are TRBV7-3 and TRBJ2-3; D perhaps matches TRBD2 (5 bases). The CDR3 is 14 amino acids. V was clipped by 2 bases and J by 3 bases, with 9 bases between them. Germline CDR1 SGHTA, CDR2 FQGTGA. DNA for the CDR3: TGTGCCAGCAGCTTAGAGGGCGGGACAGATACGCAGTATTTT. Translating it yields CASSLEGGTDTQYF.

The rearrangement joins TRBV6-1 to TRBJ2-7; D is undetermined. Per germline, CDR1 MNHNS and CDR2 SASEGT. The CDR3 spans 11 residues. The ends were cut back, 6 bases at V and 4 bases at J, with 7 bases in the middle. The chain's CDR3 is CASSNLYEQYF. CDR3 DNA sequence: TGTGCCAGCAGCAATCTATACGAGCAGTACTTC.

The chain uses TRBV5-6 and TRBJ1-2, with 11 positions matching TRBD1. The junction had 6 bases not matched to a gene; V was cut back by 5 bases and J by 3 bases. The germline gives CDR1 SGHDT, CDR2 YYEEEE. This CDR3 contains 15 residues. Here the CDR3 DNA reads TGTGCCAGCAGTCGATGGGACAGGGGGGACTATGGCTACACCTTC. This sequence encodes CASSRWDRGDYGYTF.

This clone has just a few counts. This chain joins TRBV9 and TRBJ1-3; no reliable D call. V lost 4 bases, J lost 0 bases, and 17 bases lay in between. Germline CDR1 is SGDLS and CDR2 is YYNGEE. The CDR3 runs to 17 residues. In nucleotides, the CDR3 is TGTGCCAGCAGCTCACCCCGGGGAGACCGCTCTGGAAACACCATATATTTT. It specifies CASSSPRGDRSGNTIYF.

The CDR3 spells CAIKAERETQYF. The CDR3 DNA follows: TGTGCCATCAAGGCGGAACGGGAGACCCAGTACTTC. The chain recombines TRBV10-3 with TRBJ2-5; D unclear. Trimming removed 7 bases at V and 5 bases at J, with 11 bases between. From germline, CDR1 is ENHRY and CDR2 SYGVKD. The CDR3 runs to 12 residues.

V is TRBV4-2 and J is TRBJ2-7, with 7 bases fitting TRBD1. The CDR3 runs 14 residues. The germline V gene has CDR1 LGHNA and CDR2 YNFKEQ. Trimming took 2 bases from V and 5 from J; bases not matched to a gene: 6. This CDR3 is CASSQNRGKDEQYF. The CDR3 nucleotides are TGTGCCAGCAGCCAAAACAGGGGTAAGGACGAGCAGTACTTC.

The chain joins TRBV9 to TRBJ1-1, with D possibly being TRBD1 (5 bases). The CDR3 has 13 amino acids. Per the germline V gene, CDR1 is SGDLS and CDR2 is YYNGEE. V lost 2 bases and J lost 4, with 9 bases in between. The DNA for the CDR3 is TGTGCCAGCAGCGTGGGGGGGAGCACTGAAGCTTTCTTT. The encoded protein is CASSVGGSTEAFF.

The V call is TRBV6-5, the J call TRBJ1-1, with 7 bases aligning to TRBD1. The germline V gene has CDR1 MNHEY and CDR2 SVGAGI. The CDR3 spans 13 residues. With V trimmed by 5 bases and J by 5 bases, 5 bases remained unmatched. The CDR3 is CASSLQGRTEAFF. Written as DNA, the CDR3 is TGTGCCAGCAGTCTACAGGGGAGGACTGAAGCTTTCTTT.